This is a list of T cell receptor beta chains from one sample in a study of cytomegalovirus exposure and HLA in healthy donors. The protocol was immunoSEQ multiplex PCR, while the TCRdb copy is restricted to in-frame clones and leaves out a portion. Counted here are over 120,000 clones, more than 8% occurring once; the ten biggest clones make up less than 2%. The source material was PBMCs. These receptors were collected from a man between 50 and 59 years old in good health and CMV-seronegative. Each CDR3 is given with its conserved first and last residue. The D gene is left open where the match is weak. A clone size is listed for some rows: how often the clone was seen (once, few, many), or a class if it is expanded.

clone size: few
J gene: TRBJ1-1
V gene: TRBV7-9
D gene: TRBD1
CDR3 protein: CASSSRGGGGSPEAFF
CDR3 DNA: TGTGCCAGCAGCTCGCGGGGTGGAGGGGGCTCCCCTGAAGCTTTCTTT

clone size: few
J gene: TRBJ2-1
V gene: TRBV18
D gene: TRBD2
CDR3 protein: CASSRRTSGADNEQFF
CDR3 DNA: TGTGCCAGCTCACGACGGACTAGCGGCGCCGACAATGAGCAGTTCTTC

clone size: NA
J gene: TRBJ1-3
V gene: TRBV19
D gene: TRBD1
CDR3 protein: CATYKGQRSGNTIYF
CDR3 DNA: TGTGCCACCTATAAGGGACAGCGATCTGGAAACACCATATATTTT

clone size: few
J gene: TRBJ1-1
V gene: TRBV7-3
D gene: TRBD1
CDR3 protein: CASSLKGAAYGNTEAFF
CDR3 DNA: TGTGCCAGCAGCTTAAAGGGGGCGGCGTACGGGAACACTGAAGCTTTCTTT

clone size: NA
J gene: TRBJ2-3
V gene: TRBV10-1
D gene: NA
CDR3 protein: CASSPWGEGTDTQYF
CDR3 DNA: TGCGCCAGCAGTCCATGGGGAGAAGGGACAGATACGCAGTATTTT

clone size: NA
J gene: TRBJ1-1
V gene: TRBV7-9
D gene: NA
CDR3 protein: CASSLARVHTEAFF
CDR3 DNA: TGTGCCAGCAGCTTGGCCCGGGTCCACACTGAAGCTTTCTTT

clone size: NA
J gene: TRBJ2-7
V gene: TRBV9
D gene: TRBD1
CDR3 protein: CASSEGTGVEQYF
CDR3 DNA: TGTGCCAGCAGCGAGGGGACAGGGGTCGAGCAGTACTTC

clone size: NA
J gene: TRBJ1-6
V gene: TRBV5-1
D gene: NA
CDR3 protein: CASSFGRNNSPLHF
CDR3 DNA: TGCGCCAGCAGCTTCGGCAGGAATAATTCACCCCTCCACTTT

clone size: NA
J gene: TRBJ1-2
V gene: TRBV28
D gene: NA
CDR3 protein: CASSLGQGLGYTF
CDR3 DNA: TGTGCCAGCAGTTTAGGCCAGGGGTTGGGCTACACCTTC

clone size: few
J gene: TRBJ2-7
V gene: TRBV27
D gene: TRBD2
CDR3 protein: CALPRLAGRPSYEQYF
CDR3 DNA: TGTGCCCTACCCCGGCTAGCGGGTAGACCCTCCTACGAGCAGTACTTC

clone size: few
J gene: TRBJ2-7
V gene: TRBV4-2
D gene: TRBD2
CDR3 protein: CASRGGERGGLSYEQYF
CDR3 DNA: TGTGCCAGCAGGGGAGGGGAGCGGGGGGGCCTCTCCTACGAGCAGTACTTC

clone size: many
J gene: TRBJ2-6
V gene: TRBV6-4
D gene: TRBD2
CDR3 protein: CASSEAGEGANVLTF
CDR3 DNA: TGTGCCAGCAGTGAAGCGGGGGAAGGGGCCAACGTCCTGACTTTC

clone size: few
J gene: TRBJ2-7
V gene: TRBV28
D gene: NA
CDR3 protein: CASSLFGLSYEQYF
CDR3 DNA: TGTGCCAGCAGTTTGTTTGGTCTATCCTACGAGCAGTACTTC

clone size: NA
J gene: TRBJ1-1
V gene: TRBV7-3
D gene: NA
CDR3 protein: CASSLGRNSPTEAFF
CDR3 DNA: TGTGCCAGCAGCTTAGGTCGGAACAGCCCCACTGAAGCTTTCTTT

clone size: NA
J gene: TRBJ1-1
V gene: TRBV28
D gene: NA
CDR3 protein: CASGTTANTEAFF
CDR3 DNA: TGTGCCAGCGGTACAACAGCGAACACTGAAGCTTTCTTT

clone size: few
J gene: TRBJ2-7
V gene: TRBV5-1
D gene: TRBD1
CDR3 protein: CASSGTGGNFAYEQYF
CDR3 DNA: TGCGCCAGCAGCGGGACAGGGGGGAATTTTGCCTACGAGCAGTACTTC

clone size: few
J gene: TRBJ1-2
V gene: TRBV5-1
D gene: TRBD1
CDR3 protein: CASSFKQGQGGNGYTF
CDR3 DNA: TGCGCCAGCAGCTTCAAGCAGGGACAGGGGGGCAATGGCTACACCTTC

clone size: NA
J gene: TRBJ1-1
V gene: TRBV7-2
D gene: TRBD1
CDR3 protein: CASSFTTGVAEAFF
CDR3 DNA: TGTGCCAGCAGCTTTACGACAGGGGTGGCTGAAGCTTTCTTT

clone size: NA
J gene: TRBJ1-5
V gene: TRBV18
D gene: NA
CDR3 protein: CASSREDYSNQPQHF
CDR3 DNA: TGTGCCAGCTCACGGGAGGACTATAGCAATCAGCCCCAGCATTTT

clone size: few
J gene: TRBJ2-5
V gene: TRBV7-2
D gene: NA
CDR3 protein: CASTEGLARETQYF
CDR3 DNA: TGTGCCAGCACCGAGGGGCTAGCGAGGGAGACCCAGTACTTC

clone size: few
J gene: TRBJ2-2
V gene: TRBV5-6
D gene: TRBD1
CDR3 protein: CASRSTGGANTGELFF
CDR3 DNA: TGTGCCAGCAGGTCAACAGGGGGCGCGAACACCGGGGAGCTGTTTTTT

clone size: few
J gene: TRBJ1-2
V gene: TRBV6-5
D gene: NA
CDR3 protein: CASSSQTGLGYGYTF
CDR3 DNA: TGTGCCAGCAGTTCCCAAACAGGGTTGGGCTATGGCTACACCTTC

clone size: few
J gene: TRBJ2-3
V gene: TRBV25-1
D gene: TRBD1
CDR3 protein: CASARTGAGTDTQYF
CDR3 DNA: TGTGCCAGCGCCAGGACAGGGGCCGGCACAGATACGCAGTATTTT

clone size: few
J gene: TRBJ1-1
V gene: TRBV18
D gene: NA
CDR3 protein: CASSPPEGLNTEAFF
CDR3 DNA: TGTGCCAGCTCACCACCCGAGGGATTGAACACTGAAGCTTTCTTT

clone size: NA
J gene: TRBJ1-1
V gene: TRBV9
D gene: NA
CDR3 protein: CASSPLLANTEAFF
CDR3 DNA: TGTGCCAGCAGCCCCCTCTTAGCGAACACTGAAGCTTTCTTT

clone size: few
J gene: TRBJ1-1
V gene: TRBV11-3
D gene: NA
CDR3 protein: CASSQGRGPYTEAFF
CDR3 DNA: TGTGCCAGCAGCCAGGGGCGGGGGCCGTACACTGAAGCTTTCTTT

clone size: few
J gene: TRBJ1-2
V gene: TRBV19
D gene: NA
CDR3 protein: CASTPRMSHVGGYTF
CDR3 DNA: TGTGCCAGTACCCCTAGGATGTCTCACGTCGGAGGCTACACCTTC

clone size: few
J gene: TRBJ2-1
V gene: TRBV30
D gene: TRBD2
CDR3 protein: CACRAGLTYNEQFF
CDR3 DNA: TGTGCCTGTAGAGCGGGACTAACCTACAATGAGCAGTTCTTC

clone size: few
J gene: TRBJ1-6
V gene: TRBV28
D gene: NA
CDR3 protein: CASTGGNSPLHF
CDR3 DNA: TGTGCCAGCACAGGAGGAAATTCACCCCTCCACTTT

clone size: few
J gene: TRBJ1-1
V gene: TRBV19
D gene: NA
CDR3 protein: CASSRQLNTEAFF
CDR3 DNA: TGTGCCAGTAGCAGACAACTCAACACTGAAGCTTTCTTT

clone size: few
J gene: TRBJ2-7
V gene: TRBV11-1
D gene: TRBD2
CDR3 protein: CASSPQGTSTSYEQYF
CDR3 DNA: TGTGCCAGCAGCCCCCAGGGGACTAGCACCTCCTACGAGCAGTACTTC

clone size: few
J gene: TRBJ2-1
V gene: TRBV29-1
D gene: NA
CDR3 protein: CSSGKGTPNNEQFF
CDR3 DNA: TGCAGCTCCGGTAAAGGGACACCTAACAATGAGCAGTTCTTC

clone size: few
J gene: TRBJ1-2
V gene: TRBV30
D gene: TRBD1
CDR3 protein: CAWSRGTGASGYTF
CDR3 DNA: TGTGCCTGGAGTAGGGGGACAGGGGCGTCGGGCTACACCTTC

clone size: NA
J gene: TRBJ1-4
V gene: TRBV19
D gene: NA
CDR3 protein: CASSIRGLREKLFF
CDR3 DNA: TGTGCCAGTAGTATAAGGGGTTTACGGGAAAAACTGTTTTTT

clone size: NA
J gene: TRBJ2-1
V gene: TRBV30
D gene: TRBD1
CDR3 protein: CAYKQPGQRHNEQFF
CDR3 DNA: TGTGCCTACAAACAACCGGGACAGCGTCACAATGAGCAGTTCTTC

clone size: few
J gene: TRBJ2-5
V gene: TRBV6-5
D gene: TRBD1
CDR3 protein: CASSYNRGSGETQYF
CDR3 DNA: TGTGCCAGCAGTTATAACAGGGGTTCGGGAGAGACCCAGTACTTC

clone size: few
J gene: TRBJ1-1
V gene: TRBV5-1
D gene: TRBD1
CDR3 protein: CASSIRRDRGTEAFF
CDR3 DNA: TGCGCCAGCAGTATCAGACGGGACAGGGGCACTGAAGCTTTCTTT

clone size: NA
J gene: TRBJ1-1
V gene: TRBV7-2
D gene: NA
CDR3 protein: CASSFSGTLNTEAFF
CDR3 DNA: TGTGCCAGCAGCTTCTCCGGGACACTGAACACTGAAGCTTTCTTT

clone size: few
J gene: TRBJ2-1
V gene: TRBV7-6
D gene: TRBD2
CDR3 protein: CASSPAGGSYNEQFF
CDR3 DNA: TGTGCCAGCAGCCCAGCGGGAGGCTCCTACAATGAGCAGTTCTTC

clone size: NA
J gene: TRBJ2-7
V gene: TRBV7-9
D gene: NA
CDR3 protein: CASSPLAYEQYF
CDR3 DNA: TGTGCCAGCAGCCCCCTAGCCTACGAGCAGTACTTC

clone size: NA
J gene: TRBJ2-7
V gene: TRBV28
D gene: TRBD1
CDR3 protein: CASSTLRGTGGFYEQYF
CDR3 DNA: TGTGCCAGCAGTACCCTGAGAGGGACAGGGGGCTTCTACGAGCAGTACTTC

clone size: few
J gene: TRBJ2-7
V gene: TRBV4-1
D gene: TRBD1
CDR3 protein: CASSQGGTGESFGVHEQYF
CDR3 DNA: TGCGCCAGCAGCCAGGGAGGGACAGGGGAATCTTTTGGAGTCCACGAGCAGTACTTC

clone size: few
J gene: TRBJ1-4
V gene: TRBV6-6
D gene: TRBD1
CDR3 protein: CASSYFSSTGQGVF
CDR3 DNA: TGTGCCAGCAGTTACTTCTCTTCCACGGGACAGGGGGTTTTT

clone size: NA
J gene: TRBJ2-7
V gene: TRBV9
D gene: TRBD2
CDR3 protein: CASSVAGLVSYEQYF
CDR3 DNA: TGTGCCAGCAGCGTAGCTGGACTAGTCTCCTACGAGCAGTACTTC

clone size: few
J gene: TRBJ2-7
V gene: TRBV10-2
D gene: NA
CDR3 protein: CASSGTPYYEQYF
CDR3 DNA: TGCGCCAGCAGCGGGACACCGTACTACGAGCAGTACTTC

clone size: NA
J gene: TRBJ2-7
V gene: TRBV19
D gene: TRBD2
CDR3 protein: CASRGLAGVGEQYF
CDR3 DNA: TGTGCCAGTAGGGGACTAGCGGGAGTGGGAGAGCAGTACTTC

clone size: few
J gene: TRBJ2-3
V gene: TRBV6-1
D gene: TRBD2
CDR3 protein: CASSEAFLTSGSLDTQYF
CDR3 DNA: TGTGCCAGCAGTGAAGCGTTTCTGACTAGCGGTAGTTTAGATACGCAGTATTTT

clone size: NA
J gene: TRBJ2-7
V gene: TRBV6-6
D gene: TRBD2
CDR3 protein: CASSYEASGEYEQYF
CDR3 DNA: TGTGCCAGCAGTTACGAGGCTAGCGGGGAATACGAGCAGTACTTC

clone size: NA
J gene: TRBJ2-1
V gene: TRBV7-9
D gene: TRBD1
CDR3 protein: CASRLDRSSYNEQFF
CDR3 DNA: TGTGCCAGCAGGCTGGACAGGTCTTCCTACAATGAGCAGTTCTTC

clone size: NA
J gene: TRBJ2-7
V gene: TRBV19
D gene: TRBD1
CDR3 protein: CASSSATGSGYEQYF
CDR3 DNA: TGTGCCAGTAGTTCAGCGACAGGGAGTGGGTACGAGCAGTACTTC

clone size: few
J gene: TRBJ2-7
V gene: TRBV25-1
D gene: TRBD2
CDR3 protein: CASSDVALAGSYEQYF
CDR3 DNA: TGTGCCAGCAGTGACGTGGCGCTAGCGGGTTCCTACGAGCAGTACTTC